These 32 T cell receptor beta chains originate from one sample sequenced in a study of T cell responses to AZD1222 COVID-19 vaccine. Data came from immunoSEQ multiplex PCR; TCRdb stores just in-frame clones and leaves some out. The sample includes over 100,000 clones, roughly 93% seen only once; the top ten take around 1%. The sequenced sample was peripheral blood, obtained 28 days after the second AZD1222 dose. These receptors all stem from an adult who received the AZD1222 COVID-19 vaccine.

The CDR3 nucleotides are TGTGCCAGCAGCCCGACAGGGGGCGGGGAGCAGTACTTC. Its translation: CASSPTGGGEQYF. The chain combines TRBV7-9 with TRBJ2-7; TRBD1 aligns across 10 bases. V gave up 5 bases and J gave up 7 bases; unmatched junction bases: 5. CDR3 size: 13 residues. Germline V lookup: CDR1 SEHNR, CDR2 FQNEAQ (reference sequence).

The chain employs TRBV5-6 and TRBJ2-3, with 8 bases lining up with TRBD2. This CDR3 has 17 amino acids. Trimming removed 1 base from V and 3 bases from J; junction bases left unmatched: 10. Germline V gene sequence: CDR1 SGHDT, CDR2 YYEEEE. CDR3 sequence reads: CASSLLAGWALTDTQYF. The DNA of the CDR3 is TGTGCCAGCAGCTTGCTAGCGGGCTGGGCGTTGACAGATACGCAGTATTTT.

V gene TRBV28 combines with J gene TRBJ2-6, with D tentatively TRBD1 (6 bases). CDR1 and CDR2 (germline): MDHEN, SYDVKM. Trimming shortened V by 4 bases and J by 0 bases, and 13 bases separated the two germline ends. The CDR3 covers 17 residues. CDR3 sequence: CASSWAPQGSGANVLTF. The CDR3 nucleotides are TGTGCCAGCAGTTGGGCCCCACAGGGCTCTGGGGCCAACGTCCTGACTTTC.

The CDR3 DNA follows: TGTGCCAGCAGTCAGAACAGGGTTTATTCACCCCTCCACTTT. Amino acids: CASSQNRVYSPLHF. The genes are TRBV7-9 and TRBJ1-6; the D gene is possibly TRBD1 (6 bases). This CDR3 spans 14 amino acids. Germline CDR1 SEHNR, CDR2 FQNEAQ (reference sequence). Trimming cost V 6 bases and J 8 bases, with 14 bases left between them.

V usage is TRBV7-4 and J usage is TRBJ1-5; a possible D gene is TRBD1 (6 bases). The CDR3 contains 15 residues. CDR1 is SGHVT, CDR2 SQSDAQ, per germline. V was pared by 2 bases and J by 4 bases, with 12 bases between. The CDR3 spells CASSLLRQENQPQHF. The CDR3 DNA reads TGTGCCAGCAGCTTACTTAGACAGGAGAATCAGCCCCAGCATTTT.

The CDR3 region has the DNA TGTGCCAGCAGCTTAACTCGGGAAAAAAACAATGAGCAGTTCTTC. Protein sequence: CASSLTREKNNEQFF. The V and J genes are TRBV7-3 and TRBJ2-1, with TRBD2 as a possible D gene (5 bases). V lost 0 bases to trimming and J lost 5 bases, with 11 bases between them. The CDR3 has 15 residues. Germline assignment: CDR1 SGHTA and CDR2 FQGTGA.

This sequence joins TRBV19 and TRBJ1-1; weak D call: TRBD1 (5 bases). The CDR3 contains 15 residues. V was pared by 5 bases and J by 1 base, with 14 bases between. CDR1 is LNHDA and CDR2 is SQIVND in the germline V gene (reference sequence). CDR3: CASSPRDLWNTEAFF. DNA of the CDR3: TGTGCCAGTAGTCCGCGGGACCTATGGAACACTGAAGCTTTCTTT.

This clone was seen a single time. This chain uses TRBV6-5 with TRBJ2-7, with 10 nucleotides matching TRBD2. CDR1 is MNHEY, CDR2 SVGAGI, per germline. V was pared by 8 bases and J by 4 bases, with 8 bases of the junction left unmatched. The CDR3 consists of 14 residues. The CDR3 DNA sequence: TGTGCCAGCCAAAAAGCGGGAGGGAAGTACGAGCAGTACTTC. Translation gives CASQKAGGKYEQYF.

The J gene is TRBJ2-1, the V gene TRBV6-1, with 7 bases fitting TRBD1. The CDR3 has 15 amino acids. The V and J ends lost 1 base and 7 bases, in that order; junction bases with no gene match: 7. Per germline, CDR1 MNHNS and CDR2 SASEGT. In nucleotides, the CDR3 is TGTGCCAGCAGTGAAGGAAGGGGGCCTGTAAATGAGCAGTTCTTC. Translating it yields CASSEGRGPVNEQFF.

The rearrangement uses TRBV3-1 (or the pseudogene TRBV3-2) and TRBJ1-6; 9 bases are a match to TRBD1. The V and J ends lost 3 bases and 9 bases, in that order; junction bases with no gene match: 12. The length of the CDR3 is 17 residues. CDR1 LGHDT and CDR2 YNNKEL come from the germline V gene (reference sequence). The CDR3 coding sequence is TGTGCCAGCAGCCACCGAGACATGGGACAGGGTTCTTCACCCCTCCACTTT. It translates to CASSHRDMGQGSSPLHF.

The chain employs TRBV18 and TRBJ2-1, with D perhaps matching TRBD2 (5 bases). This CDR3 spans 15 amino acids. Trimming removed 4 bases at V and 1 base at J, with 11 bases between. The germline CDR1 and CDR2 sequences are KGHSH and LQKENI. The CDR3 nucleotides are TGTGCCAGCTCACGTATCAGCGGATCCTACAATGAGCAGTTCTTC. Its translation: CASSRISGSYNEQFF. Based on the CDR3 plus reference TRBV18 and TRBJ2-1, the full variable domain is NAGVMQNPRHLVRRRGQEARLRCSPMKGHSHVYWYRQLPEEGLKFMVYLQKENIIDESGMPKERFSAEFPKEGPSILRIQQVVRGDSAAYFCASSRISGSYNEQFFGPGTRLTVL.

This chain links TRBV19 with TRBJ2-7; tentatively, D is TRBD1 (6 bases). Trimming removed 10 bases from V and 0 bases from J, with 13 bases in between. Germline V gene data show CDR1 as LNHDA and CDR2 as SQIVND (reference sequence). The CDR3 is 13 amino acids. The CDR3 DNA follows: TGTGCCACTAAAAACAGGGACTCCTACGAGCAGTACTTC. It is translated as CATKNRDSYEQYF. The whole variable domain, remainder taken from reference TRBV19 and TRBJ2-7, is DGGITQSPKYLFRKEGQNVTLSCEQNLNHDAMYWYRQDPGQGLRLIYYSQIVNDFQKGDIAEGYSVSREKKESFPLTVTSAQKNPTAFYLCATKNRDSYEQYFGPGTRLTVT.

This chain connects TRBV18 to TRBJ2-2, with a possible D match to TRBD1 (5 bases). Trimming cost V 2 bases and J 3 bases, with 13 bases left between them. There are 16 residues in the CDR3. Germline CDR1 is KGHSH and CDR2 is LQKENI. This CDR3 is CASSPGAFQYTGELFF. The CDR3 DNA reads TGTGCCAGCTCACCAGGGGCATTTCAGTACACCGGGGAGCTGTTTTTT.

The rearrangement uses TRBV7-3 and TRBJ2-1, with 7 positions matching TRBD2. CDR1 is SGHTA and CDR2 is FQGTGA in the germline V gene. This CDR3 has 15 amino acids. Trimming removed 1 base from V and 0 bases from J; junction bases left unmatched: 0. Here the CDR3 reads CASSLSGSSYNEQFF. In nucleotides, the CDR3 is TGTGCCAGCAGCTTAAGCGGGAGCTCCTACAATGAGCAGTTCTTC.

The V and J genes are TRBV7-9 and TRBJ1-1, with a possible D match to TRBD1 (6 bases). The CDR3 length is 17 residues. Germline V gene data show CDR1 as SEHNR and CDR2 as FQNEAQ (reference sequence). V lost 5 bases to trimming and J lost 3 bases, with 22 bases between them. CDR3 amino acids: CASSDVAHGGGHTEAFF. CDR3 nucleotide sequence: TGTGCCAGCAGCGATGTGGCCCATGGGGGCGGGCACACTGAAGCTTTCTTT.

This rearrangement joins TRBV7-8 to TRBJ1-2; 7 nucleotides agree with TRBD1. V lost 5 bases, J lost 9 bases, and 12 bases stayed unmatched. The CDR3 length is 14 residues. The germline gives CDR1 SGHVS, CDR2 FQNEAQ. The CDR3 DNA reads TGTGCCAGCAGCCCTGGGACAGCCGTATCTAGCTACACCTTC. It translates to CASSPGTAVSSYTF. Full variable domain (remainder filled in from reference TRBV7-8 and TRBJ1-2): GAGVSQSPRYKVAKRGQDVALRCDPISGHVSLFWYQQALGQGPEFLTYFQNEAQLDKSGLPSDRFFAERPEGSVSTLKIQRTQQEDSAVYLCASSPGTAVSSYTFGSGTRLTVV.

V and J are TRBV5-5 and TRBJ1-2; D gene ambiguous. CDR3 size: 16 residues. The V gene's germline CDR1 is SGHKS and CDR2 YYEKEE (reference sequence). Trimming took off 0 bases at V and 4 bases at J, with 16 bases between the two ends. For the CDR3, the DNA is TGTGCCAGCAGCTTGGGGTCGGGCTCCTCGATCTATGGCTACACCTTC. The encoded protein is CASSLGSGSSIYGYTF.

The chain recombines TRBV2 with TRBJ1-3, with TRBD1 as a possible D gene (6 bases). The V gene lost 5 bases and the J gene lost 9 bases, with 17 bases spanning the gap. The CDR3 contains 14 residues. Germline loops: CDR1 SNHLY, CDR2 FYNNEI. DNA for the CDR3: TGTGCCAGCAGTCCGCAACAGGGTGTAGGCACCATATATTTT. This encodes CASSPQQGVGTIYF.

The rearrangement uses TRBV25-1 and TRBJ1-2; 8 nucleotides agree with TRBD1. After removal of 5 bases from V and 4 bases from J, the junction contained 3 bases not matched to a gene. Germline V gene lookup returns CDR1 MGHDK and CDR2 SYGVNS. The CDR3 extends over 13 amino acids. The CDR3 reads CASSTDRVYGYTF. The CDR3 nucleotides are TGTGCCAGCAGTACGGACAGGGTCTATGGCTACACCTTC.

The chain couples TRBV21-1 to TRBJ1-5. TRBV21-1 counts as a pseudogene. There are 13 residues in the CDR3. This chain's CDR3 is CASSKAYLGPQHF. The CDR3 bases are TGTGCCAGCAGCAAAGCGTACCTAGGGCCCCAGCATTTT.

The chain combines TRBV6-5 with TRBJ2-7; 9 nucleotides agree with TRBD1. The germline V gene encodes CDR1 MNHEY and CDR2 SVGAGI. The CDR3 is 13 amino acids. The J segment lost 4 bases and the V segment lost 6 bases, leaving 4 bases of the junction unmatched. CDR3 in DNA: TGTGCCAGCAGCCGGACAGGGGAGTACGAGCAGTACTTC. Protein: CASSRTGEYEQYF.

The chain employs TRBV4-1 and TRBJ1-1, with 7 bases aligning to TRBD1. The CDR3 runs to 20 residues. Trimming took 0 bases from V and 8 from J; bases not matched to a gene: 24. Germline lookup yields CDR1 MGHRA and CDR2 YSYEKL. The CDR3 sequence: CASSQDLFSLQGGYIGEAFF. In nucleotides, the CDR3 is TGCGCCAGCAGCCAAGATCTTTTTTCGCTGCAGGGGGGATATATAGGCGAAGCTTTCTTT.

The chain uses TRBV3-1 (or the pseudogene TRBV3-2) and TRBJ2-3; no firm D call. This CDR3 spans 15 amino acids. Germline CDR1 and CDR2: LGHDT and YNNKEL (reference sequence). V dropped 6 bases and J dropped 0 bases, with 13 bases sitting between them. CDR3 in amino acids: CASRLLAGSTDTQYF. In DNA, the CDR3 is TGTGCCAGCAGGCTATTAGCTGGAAGCACAGATACGCAGTATTTT.

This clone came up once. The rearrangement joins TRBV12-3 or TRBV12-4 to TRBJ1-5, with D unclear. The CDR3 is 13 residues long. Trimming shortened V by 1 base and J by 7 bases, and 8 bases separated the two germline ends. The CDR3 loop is CASSLGRRQPQHF. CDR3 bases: TGTGCCAGCAGTTTAGGAAGACGACAGCCCCAGCATTTT.

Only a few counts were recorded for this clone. The CDR3 is CASLSDTQYF. For the CDR3, the DNA is TGTGCCAGCCTGTCGGATACGCAGTATTTT. The chain combines TRBV6-4 with TRBJ2-3; D uncertain. CDR3 length: 10 residues. Trimming shortened V by 8 bases and J by 6 bases, and 6 bases separated the two germline ends. The germline gives CDR1 MRHNA, CDR2 SNTAGT.

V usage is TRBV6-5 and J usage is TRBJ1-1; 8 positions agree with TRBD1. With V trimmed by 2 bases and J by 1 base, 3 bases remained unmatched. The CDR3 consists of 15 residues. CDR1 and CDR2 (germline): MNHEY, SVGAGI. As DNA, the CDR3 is TGTGCCAGCAGTTACAATGGACAGGGGAACACTGAAGCTTTCTTT. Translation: CASSYNGQGNTEAFF.

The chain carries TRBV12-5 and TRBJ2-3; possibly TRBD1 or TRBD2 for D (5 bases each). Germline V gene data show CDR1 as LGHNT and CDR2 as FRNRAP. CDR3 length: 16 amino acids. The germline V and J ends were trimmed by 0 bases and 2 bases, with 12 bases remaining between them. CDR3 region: CASGLVVRGPTDTQYF. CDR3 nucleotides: TGTGCTAGTGGTTTGGTAGTTAGGGGACCCACAGATACGCAGTATTTT.

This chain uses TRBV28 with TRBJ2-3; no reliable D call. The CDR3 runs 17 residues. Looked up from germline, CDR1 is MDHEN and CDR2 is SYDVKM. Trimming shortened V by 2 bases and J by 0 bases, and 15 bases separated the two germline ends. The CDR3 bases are TGTGCCAGCAGTTTAGGAGTTGGGCAGAGTAGCACAGATACGCAGTATTTT. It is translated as CASSLGVGQSSTDTQYF.

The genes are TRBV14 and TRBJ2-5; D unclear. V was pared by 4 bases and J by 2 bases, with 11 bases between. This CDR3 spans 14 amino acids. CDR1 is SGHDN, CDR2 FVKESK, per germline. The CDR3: CASSPNSRQETQYF. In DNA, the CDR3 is TGTGCCAGCAGCCCCAATAGTAGGCAAGAGACCCAGTACTTC.

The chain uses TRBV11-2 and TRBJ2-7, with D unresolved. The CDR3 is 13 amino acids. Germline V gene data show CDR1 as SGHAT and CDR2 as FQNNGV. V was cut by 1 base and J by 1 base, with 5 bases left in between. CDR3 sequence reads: CASSLAGSYEQYF. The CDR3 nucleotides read TGTGCCAGCAGCTTAGCCGGATCCTACGAGCAGTACTTC. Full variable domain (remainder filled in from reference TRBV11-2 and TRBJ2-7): EAGVAQSPRYKIIEKRQSVAFWCNPISGHATLYWYQQILGQGPKLLIQFQNNGVVDDSQLPKDRFSAERLKGVDSTLKIQPAKLEDSAVYLCASSLAGSYEQYFGPGTRLTVT.

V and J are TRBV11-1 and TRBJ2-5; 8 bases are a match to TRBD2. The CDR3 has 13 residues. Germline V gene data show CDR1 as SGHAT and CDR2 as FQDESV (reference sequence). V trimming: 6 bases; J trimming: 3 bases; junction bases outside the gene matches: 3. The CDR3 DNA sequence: TGTGCCAGCAGGTCAGCGGGAGAAGAGACCCAGTACTTC. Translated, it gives CASRSAGEETQYF.

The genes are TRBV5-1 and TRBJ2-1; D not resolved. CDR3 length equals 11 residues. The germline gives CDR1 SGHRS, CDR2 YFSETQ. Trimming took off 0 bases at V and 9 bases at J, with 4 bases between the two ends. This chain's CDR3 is CASSLALEQFF. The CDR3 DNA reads TGCGCCAGCAGCTTGGCCCTTGAGCAGTTCTTC.